Presented here are 25 T cell receptor beta chains from one specimen sequenced in a study of blood T cell repertoires in COVID-19. Some clones are missing from TCRdb's copy, which holds only in-frame ones; the method was immunoSEQ multiplex PCR. This sample has some 180,000 clones, with over 70% found just once. Sequenced: peripheral blood. These receptors were taken from a woman between 35 and 50 years old with COVID-19, enrolled during active disease.

The CDR3 region is CSVRDRENSPLHF. The CDR3 DNA is TGCAGCGTCCGGGACAGGGAAAATTCACCCCTCCACTTT. The V call is TRBV29-1, the J call TRBJ1-6; 9 bases are a match to TRBD1. The J segment lost 7 bases and the V segment lost 6 bases, leaving 4 bases of the junction unmatched. The CDR3 is 13 residues long. Germline-derived CDR1 and CDR2 are SQVTM and ANQGSEA.

The chain links TRBV5-1 to TRBJ2-2, with 10 bases aligning to TRBD2. The CDR3 totals 19 residues. Germline V gene data show CDR1 as SGHRS and CDR2 as YFSETQ. V lost 3 bases and J lost 0; bases outside the gene matches: 11. CDR3 nucleotides: TGCGCCAGCAGCTACACGGCACTAGCGGGATTTACGAACACCGGGGAGCTGTTTTTT. It codes for CASSYTALAGFTNTGELFF.

The gene calls are TRBV29-1 and TRBJ1-2; D not resolved. CDR1 is SQVTM, CDR2 ANQGSEA, per germline. Trimming stripped 3 bases from V and 8 bases from J, with 16 bases between. This CDR3 has 13 residues. Written as DNA, the CDR3 is TGCAGCGTTGACAGAGACTCAGCGGGGGGCTACACCTTC. Amino acid sequence: CSVDRDSAGGYTF.

The chain has TRBV11-2 and TRBJ1-2, with 9 bases matching TRBD1. The CDR3 totals 16 residues. CDR1 is SGHAT, CDR2 FQNNGV, per germline. V shed 5 bases and J 5 bases; nucleotides not matched to a gene: 12. The CDR3 here is CASSPTGTGFKYGYTF. CDR3 DNA sequence: TGTGCCAGCAGCCCCACCGGGACAGGGTTTAAATATGGCTACACCTTC.

This chain links TRBV3-1 (or the pseudogene TRBV3-2) with TRBJ2-3, with TRBD2 matching 8 bases. This CDR3 is built from 14 residues. V shed 3 bases and J 1 base; nucleotides not matched to a gene: 0. Per germline, CDR1 LGHDT and CDR2 YNNKEL (reference sequence). CDR3 loop: CASSQRGGTDTQYF. DNA of the CDR3: TGTGCCAGCAGCCAGCGGGGGGGCACAGATACGCAGTATTTT.

V and J are TRBV24-1 and TRBJ2-7, with 9 bases fitting TRBD2. The CDR3 has 13 amino acids. V trimming: 6 bases; J trimming: 4 bases; junction bases outside the gene matches: 3. Germline-derived CDR1 and CDR2 are KGHDR and SFDVKD. CDR3 amino acids: CATSRGGGYEQYF. Here the CDR3 DNA reads TGTGCCACCAGTCGCGGGGGGGGTTACGAGCAGTACTTC.

The genes are TRBV19 and TRBJ2-3; 10 bases are shared with TRBD2. CDR3 length: 15 amino acids. J lost 1 base, V lost 4 bases, and 2 bases had no gene match. Germline V gene sequence: CDR1 LNHDA, CDR2 SQIVND (reference sequence). Written as DNA, the CDR3 is TGTGCCAGTAGTAATAGCGGGGGGCGCACAGATACGCAGTATTTT. Its protein product is CASSNSGGRTDTQYF.

The chain carries TRBV2 and TRBJ1-6; 10 nucleotides line up with TRBD1. The J segment lost 10 bases and the V segment lost 9 bases, leaving 9 bases of the junction unmatched. Germline V CDR1 and CDR2: SNHLY, FYNNEI. This CDR3 comprises 14 residues. In nucleotides, the CDR3 is TGTGCCAGTCAGACCGGGACAGGGGCCTCACCCCTCCACTTT. Amino acid sequence: CASQTGTGASPLHF.

CDR3 nucleotide sequence: TGTGCCACCAGCAGAATGGTAGGGGACTACTATGGCTACACCTTC. It specifies CATSRMVGDYYGYTF. The chain is built from TRBV15 and TRBJ1-2; TRBD1 is a possible D gene (5 bases). Germline-derived CDR1 and CDR2 are LNHNV and YYDKDF (reference sequence). Trimming shortened V by 2 bases and J by 3 bases, and 13 bases separated the two germline ends. The CDR3 is 15 amino acids.

The gene calls are TRBV3-1 (or the pseudogene TRBV3-2) and TRBJ2-3; TRBD1 matches 7 bases. With V trimmed by 10 bases and J by 2 bases, 6 bases remained unmatched. Germline V gene sequence: CDR1 LGHDT, CDR2 YNNKEL (reference sequence). The CDR3 sequence is 13 residues long. DNA of the CDR3: TGTGCCACCGGGACAGCTTACACAGATACGCAGTATTTT. It translates to CATGTAYTDTQYF.

The rearrangement joins TRBV10-1 to TRBJ1-1; a possible D gene is TRBD1 (5 bases). Germline assignment: CDR1 WNHNN and CDR2 SYGVQD (reference sequence). Trimming cost V 3 bases and J 6 bases, with 17 bases left between them. The CDR3 has 15 residues. The CDR3 loop reads CASSDGGSGRAEAFF. The CDR3 nucleotides are TGCGCCAGCAGTGATGGAGGGTCAGGGAGGGCTGAAGCTTTCTTT.

The chain has TRBV24-1 and TRBJ2-1; the match to TRBD2 covers 11 bases. Germline CDR1 reads KGHDR; CDR2 reads SFDVKD. There are 16 residues in the CDR3. Unmatched junction bases numbered 2, after V lost 3 bases and J lost 2 bases. Written as DNA, the CDR3 is TGTGCCACCAGTGATGCGACTAGCGGGACCTACAATGAGCAGTTCTTC. Its protein product is CATSDATSGTYNEQFF.

V gene TRBV27 combines with J gene TRBJ1-2, with TRBD1 matching over 9 bases. V trimming: 8 bases; J trimming: 3 bases; junction bases outside the gene matches: 10. Looked up from germline, CDR1 is MNHEY and CDR2 is SMNVEV (reference sequence). The CDR3 is made up of 15 amino acids. CDR3 sequence (DNA): TGTGCCAGCTCGGACAGGGGAGGGATGGACTATGGCTACACCTTC. Translating gives CASSDRGGMDYGYTF.

The rearrangement links TRBV19 to TRBJ2-7, with 9 bases aligning to TRBD2. CDR3 length: 17 amino acids. V lost 4 bases and J lost 6; bases outside the gene matches: 16. CDR1 and CDR2 from the germline V gene are LNHDA and SQIVND (reference sequence). The DNA of the CDR3 is TGTGCCAGTAGTACCCTCCTGGGCGGCGGGAGGGCCCGCGAGCAGTACTTC. It is translated as CASSTLLGGGRAREQYF.

The chain recombines TRBV5-1 with TRBJ1-1; D is perhaps TRBD1 (6 bases). V lost 4 bases, J lost 1 base, and 11 bases lay in between. Germline CDR1 is SGHRS and CDR2 is YFSETQ. CDR3 length equals 14 residues. CDR3 in amino acids: CASSPGQTNTEAFF. Here the CDR3 DNA reads TGCGCCAGCAGCCCTGGACAGACGAACACTGAAGCTTTCTTT.

The chain combines TRBV19 with TRBJ1-5; a possible D gene is TRBD1 (6 bases). V dropped 4 bases and J dropped 6 bases, with 10 bases sitting between them. This CDR3 contains 13 residues. Germline V gene data show CDR1 as LNHDA and CDR2 as SQIVND (reference sequence). CDR3 bases: TGTGCCAGTAGTACAGGGGCGGGTCAGCCCCAGCATTTT. Amino acids: CASSTGAGQPQHF.

This clone was counted between two and nine times. The V gene is TRBV10-3, the J gene TRBJ1-6; tentative D call: TRBD1 (6 bases). The CDR3 extends over 14 amino acids. V shed 6 bases and J shed 7 bases, with 13 bases lying between them. Germline assignment: CDR1 ENHRY and CDR2 SYGVKD. For the CDR3, the DNA is TGTGCCATCAGCCCGGGACAACCCAATTCACCCCTCCACTTT. The encoded protein is CAISPGQPNSPLHF.

In this sample, this clone turned up once. This chain links TRBV9 with TRBJ2-3; D is unresolved. Trimming removed 1 base from V and 0 bases from J, with 3 bases in between. The CDR3 has 13 amino acids. CDR1 is SGDLS, CDR2 YYNGEE, per germline. CDR3: CASSVRSTDTQYF. CDR3 bases: TGTGCCAGCAGCGTACGGAGCACAGATACGCAGTATTTT.

V is TRBV7-9 and J is TRBJ2-5; D is tentatively TRBD1 or TRBD2 (6 bases each). The germline V gene has CDR1 SEHNR and CDR2 FQNEAQ (reference sequence). The ends were cut back, 10 bases at V and 7 bases at J, with 22 bases in the middle. The length of the CDR3 is 14 residues. CDR3 region: CATTGTPTRGTQYF. The DNA of the CDR3 is TGTGCCACCACAGGGACTCCAACTCGAGGGACCCAGTACTTC.

In its sample, this clone was seen once. V usage is TRBV4-2 and J usage is TRBJ1-4, with no clear D. CDR1 LGHNA and CDR2 YNFKEQ come from the germline V gene. The V end lost 2 bases, the J end lost 5 bases, and 36 bases lay between the germline ends. The CDR3 sequence is 23 residues long. This CDR3 is CASSQNGFPTRSEPRRSNEKLFF. CDR3 DNA: TGTGCCAGCAGCCAAAACGGATTTCCGACGCGATCGGAGCCTCGACGGTCCAATGAAAAACTGTTTTTT.

The rearrangement joins TRBV28 to TRBJ2-3, with 8 bases that match TRBD1. V shed 6 bases, J shed 2 bases, and the junction held 7 bases outside the gene matches. Germline loops: CDR1 MDHEN, CDR2 SYDVKM. The CDR3 loop spans 15 amino acids. CDR3 residues: CASSIGGQVTDTQYF. The CDR3 DNA is TGTGCCAGCAGCATCGGGGGACAGGTCACAGATACGCAGTATTTT.

The V and J genes are TRBV9 and TRBJ2-7; 14 bases line up with TRBD2. CDR1 and CDR2 from the germline V gene are SGDLS and YYNGEE. Germline trimming cut 3 bases from V and 6 bases from J; bases unmatched to any gene: 8. The CDR3 loop spans 16 amino acids. The CDR3 DNA follows: TGTGCCAGCAGCGGTGGACTAGCGGGAGGTCTACTCGAGCAGTACTTC. This gives the protein CASSGGLAGGLLEQYF.

The CDR3 nucleotides read TGTGCCAGCAGCTTAGTGGGTAACAGGGGACAAGAGACCCAGTACTTC. Its protein product is CASSLVGNRGQETQYF. The genes are TRBV7-6 and TRBJ2-5, with 7 positions matching TRBD1. V lost 1 base to trimming and J lost 2 bases; unmatched junction nucleotides: 7. The CDR3 totals 16 residues. Germline V gene lookup returns CDR1 SGHVS and CDR2 FNYEAQ.

The chain has TRBV18 and TRBJ1-1; 8 nucleotides align to TRBD1. V was clipped by 5 bases and J by 10 bases; unmatched bases: 12. This CDR3 region has 14 residues. Germline V CDR1 and CDR2: KGHSH, LQKENI. The CDR3 DNA sequence: TGTGCCAGCTCAGCCGGGACAGGATCCCTCGGAGCTTTCTTT. Protein: CASSAGTGSLGAFF.

The rearrangement joins TRBV7-9 to TRBJ2-1; 9 bases fit TRBD2. V lost 5 bases and J lost 4; bases outside the gene matches: 6. Germline CDR1 is SEHNR and CDR2 is FQNEAQ (reference sequence). The CDR3 totals 15 residues. In DNA, the CDR3 is TGTGCCAGCAGCCGTAGCGGGGGAGTATACAATGAGCAGTTCTTC. Amino acids: CASSRSGGVYNEQFF.